The 2 T cell receptor beta chains in this list originate from one sample, sequenced in a study of beta chain features in type 1 diabetes (dated by TCRdb to the late 2010s). The receptor library was made with the immunoSEQ multiplex PCR assay. The entire isolated RNA was reverse transcribed using the High Capacity cDNA Reverse Transcription Kit, and thus expressed TCRB transcripts were sequenced. TCRdb re-hosts the immuneACCESS table, in-frame sequences only. Its copies lack some clones; in the studies checked, an unresolved V gene accounts for under half of them, and the cause for the rest is not known. The sample table contains 200,000 to 250,000 clones; only one count was recorded for 14% of them. The ten largest clones take up 0.026% of the sample. Sequencing was done on a sample of naive CD4+ T cells from blood. The label giving this sample's cell subset or site can be read as: true naive CD4+ T cells. The receptors stem from a woman aged 40 to 50 in good health.

The chain has TRBV19 and TRBJ2-6; 12 bases agree with TRBD1. Germline V gene lookup returns CDR1 LNHDA and CDR2 SQIVND (reference sequence). J gave up 3 bases and V 5 bases, and 5 bases lay outside the gene matches. The CDR3 extends over 17 amino acids. The CDR3 reads CASSPRDRGLGANVLTF. CDR3 sequence (DNA): TGTGCCAGTAGTCCTCGGGACAGGGGGCTTGGGGCCAACGTCCTGACTTTC. Full variable domain (outside the CDR3, taken from reference TRBV19 and TRBJ2-6): DGGITQSPKYLFRKEGQNVTLSCEQNLNHDAMYWYRQDPGQGLRLIYYSQIVNDFQKGDIAEGYSVSREKKESFPLTVTSAQKNPTAFYLCASSPRDRGLGANVLTFGAGSRLTVL.

V and J are TRBV7-9 and TRBJ1-1, with D possibly being TRBD1 (6 bases). The CDR3 sequence is 14 residues long. V was pared by 3 bases and J by 1 base, with 9 bases between. Germline CDR1 reads SEHNR; CDR2 reads FQNEAQ (reference sequence). In DNA, the CDR3 is TGTGCCAGCAGCTTGGGACAACCGAACACTGAAGCTTTCTTT. Translated: CASSLGQPNTEAFF.